The rows below give T cell receptor beta chains drawn from one sample of a study of blood T cell repertoires in COVID-19. Some clones are missing from TCRdb's copy, which holds only in-frame ones; the method was immunoSEQ multiplex PCR. The sample shows about 78,000 clones, about nine tenths of them seen only once. Source material: peripheral blood. The receptors stem from a middle-aged man with active or convalescent COVID-19. Both conserved end residues are part of each CDR3. The order of the fields is clone size, J gene, V gene, D gene, CDR3 protein, CDR3 DNA. A D gene is named only where the DNA matches it firmly. Rows give clone size only sometimes, using once, few, many, or a class for an expanded clone.

clone size: -; J gene: TRBJ1-2; V gene: TRBV5-4; D gene: -; CDR3 protein: CASSLENRVSGYTF; CDR3 DNA: TGTGCCAGCAGCTTGGAGAACAGGGTTAGTGGCTACACCTTC
clone size: -; J gene: TRBJ2-7; V gene: TRBV7-2; D gene: TRBD1; CDR3 protein: CASSLAGTDPYEQYF; CDR3 DNA: TGTGCCAGCAGCTTAGCCGGGACAGACCCCTACGAGCAGTACTTC
clone size: -; J gene: TRBJ1-2; V gene: TRBV3-1/TRBV3-2; D gene: TRBD1; CDR3 protein: CASSRPGQGDYGYTF; CDR3 DNA: TGTGCCAGCAGCCGGCCGGGACAGGGGGACTATGGCTACACCTTC
clone size: -; J gene: TRBJ2-1; V gene: TRBV5-1; D gene: TRBD2; CDR3 protein: CASSSMTSGGVHNEQFF; CDR3 DNA: TGCGCCAGCAGCTCGATGACTAGCGGGGGGGTCCACAATGAGCAGTTCTTC
clone size: -; J gene: TRBJ2-7; V gene: TRBV11-2; D gene: TRBD1; CDR3 protein: CASSPRQGSYEQYF; CDR3 DNA: TGTGCCAGCAGCCCCCGACAGGGGTCGTACGAGCAGTACTTC
clone size: -; J gene: TRBJ2-2; V gene: TRBV7-6; D gene: TRBD2; CDR3 protein: CASSPAGGAPTGELFF; CDR3 DNA: TGTGCCAGCAGCCCCGCGGGGGGGGCGCCCACCGGGGAGCTGTTTTTT
clone size: -; J gene: TRBJ2-2; V gene: TRBV6-5; D gene: -; CDR3 protein: CASRSPRTGTGELFF; CDR3 DNA: TGTGCCAGCAGGAGCCCGCGAACAGGCACCGGGGAGCTGTTTTTT
clone size: -; J gene: TRBJ2-1; V gene: TRBV24-1; D gene: -; CDR3 protein: CATSDSLSGGYNEQFF; CDR3 DNA: TGTGCCACCAGTGATTCTTTGTCAGGGGGGTACAATGAGCAGTTCTTC
clone size: -; J gene: TRBJ2-2; V gene: TRBV5-1; D gene: -; CDR3 protein: CASSFGTPNTGELFF; CDR3 DNA: TGCGCCAGCAGCTTCGGGACACCGAACACCGGGGAGCTGTTTTTT
clone size: -; J gene: TRBJ2-1; V gene: TRBV6-1; D gene: TRBD2; CDR3 protein: CASSEGSSGGSYNEQFF; CDR3 DNA: TGTGCCAGCAGTGAGGGCTCTAGCGGGGGATCCTACAATGAGCAGTTCTTC
clone size: -; J gene: TRBJ2-3; V gene: TRBV2; D gene: TRBD1; CDR3 protein: CASSRGQGSTDTQYF; CDR3 DNA: TGTGCCAGCAGCCGCGGACAGGGTAGCACAGATACGCAGTATTTT
clone size: -; J gene: TRBJ2-1; V gene: TRBV5-1; D gene: TRBD1; CDR3 protein: CASSLGDRERNEQFF; CDR3 DNA: TGCGCCAGCAGCTTGGGGGACAGGGAAAGGAATGAGCAGTTCTTC
clone size: -; J gene: TRBJ1-1; V gene: TRBV15; D gene: -; CDR3 protein: CATSRDMGAEAFF; CDR3 DNA: TGTGCCACCAGCAGAGATATGGGAGCTGAAGCTTTCTTT
clone size: -; J gene: TRBJ1-3; V gene: TRBV10-3; D gene: -; CDR3 protein: CAISADSSGNTIYF; CDR3 DNA: TGTGCCATCAGTGCCGACAGTTCTGGAAACACCATATATTTT
clone size: -; J gene: TRBJ2-3; V gene: TRBV5-1; D gene: -; CDR3 protein: CASTGSSSTDTQYF; CDR3 DNA: TGCGCCAGTACTGGTTCATCTAGCACAGATACGCAGTATTTT
clone size: once; J gene: TRBJ2-7; V gene: TRBV6-2/TRBV6-3; D gene: TRBD1; CDR3 protein: CASSYLDRGRGAYEQYF; CDR3 DNA: TGTGCCAGCAGTTACTTGGACAGGGGAAGAGGAGCCTACGAGCAGTACTTC
clone size: -; J gene: TRBJ1-4; V gene: TRBV6-5; D gene: TRBD1; CDR3 protein: CASSSDRGNEKLFF; CDR3 DNA: TGTGCCAGCAGTTCCGACAGGGGTAATGAAAAACTGTTTTTT
clone size: -; J gene: TRBJ1-3; V gene: TRBV18; D gene: -; CDR3 protein: CASSLDPVLSSGNTIYF; CDR3 DNA: TGTGCCAGCTCACTCGATCCGGTTTTAAGCTCTGGAAACACCATATATTTT
clone size: -; J gene: TRBJ1-6; V gene: TRBV3-1/TRBV3-2; D gene: TRBD1; CDR3 protein: CASSQGQGYNSPLHF; CDR3 DNA: TGTGCCAGCAGCCAGGGACAGGGCTATAATTCACCCCTCCACTTT
clone size: -; J gene: TRBJ2-7; V gene: TRBV7-9; D gene: TRBD1; CDR3 protein: CASSQTLTGSEQYF; CDR3 DNA: TGTGCCAGCAGCCAAACCTTGACAGGGAGCGAGCAGTACTTC
clone size: -; J gene: TRBJ1-1; V gene: TRBV5-5; D gene: -; CDR3 protein: CASSPTGEVRTEAFF; CDR3 DNA: TGTGCCAGCAGCCCGACAGGCGAGGTCAGAACTGAAGCTTTCTTT
clone size: -; J gene: TRBJ1-1; V gene: TRBV30; D gene: TRBD1; CDR3 protein: CAWTVGQGATEAFF; CDR3 DNA: TGTGCCTGGACCGTAGGACAGGGGGCAACTGAAGCTTTCTTT
clone size: -; J gene: TRBJ2-5; V gene: TRBV19; D gene: -; CDR3 protein: CASSVLGETQYF; CDR3 DNA: TGTGCCAGTAGTGTACTCGGGGAGACCCAGTACTTC
clone size: -; J gene: TRBJ1-1; V gene: TRBV10-3; D gene: TRBD1; CDR3 protein: CAISYTGANTEAFF; CDR3 DNA: TGTGCCATCAGCTATACAGGGGCCAACACTGAAGCTTTCTTT
clone size: -; J gene: TRBJ1-1; V gene: TRBV18; D gene: TRBD1; CDR3 protein: CASSPGTDEAFF; CDR3 DNA: TGTGCCAGCTCACCGGGGACAGATGAAGCTTTCTTT
clone size: -; J gene: TRBJ1-5; V gene: TRBV11-2; D gene: TRBD1; CDR3 protein: CASSLGTGQPQHF; CDR3 DNA: TGTGCCAGCAGCTTGGGGACAGGGCAGCCCCAGCATTTT
clone size: -; J gene: TRBJ2-1; V gene: TRBV29-1; D gene: TRBD2; CDR3 protein: CSGREGLADNEQFF; CDR3 DNA: TGCAGCGGGAGGGAGGGACTAGCGGACAATGAGCAGTTCTTC
clone size: -; J gene: TRBJ2-7; V gene: TRBV3-1/TRBV3-2; D gene: TRBD1; CDR3 protein: CASSPPRGRSYEQYF; CDR3 DNA: TGTGCCAGCAGCCCCCCCAGGGGGCGCAGCTACGAGCAGTACTTC
clone size: -; J gene: TRBJ1-1; V gene: TRBV7-9; D gene: TRBD1; CDR3 protein: CASSNRDREAFF; CDR3 DNA: TGTGCCAGCAGCAACCGGGACAGGGAAGCTTTCTTT
clone size: -; J gene: TRBJ2-2; V gene: TRBV3-1/TRBV3-2; D gene: -; CDR3 protein: CASSQLGGDTGELFF; CDR3 DNA: TGTGCCAGCAGCCAACTTGGCGGGGACACCGGGGAGCTGTTTTTT
clone size: -; J gene: TRBJ2-7; V gene: TRBV10-3; D gene: -; CDR3 protein: CAISDGTNYEQYF; CDR3 DNA: TGTGCCATCAGTGACGGGACAAACTACGAGCAGTACTTC
clone size: -; J gene: TRBJ1-1; V gene: TRBV7-9; D gene: -; CDR3 protein: CASNLAGMNTEAFF; CDR3 DNA: TGTGCCAGCAACCTCGCGGGGATGAACACTGAAGCTTTCTTT
clone size: -; J gene: TRBJ2-2; V gene: TRBV5-1; D gene: TRBD1; CDR3 protein: CASSRGQADTGELFF; CDR3 DNA: TGCGCCAGCAGCAGGGGACAGGCAGACACCGGGGAGCTGTTTTTT
clone size: -; J gene: TRBJ1-2; V gene: TRBV28; D gene: -; CDR3 protein: CASSLPTGDYGYTF; CDR3 DNA: TGTGCCAGCAGTTTACCGACAGGTGACTATGGCTACACCTTC
clone size: -; J gene: TRBJ2-3; V gene: TRBV24-1; D gene: -; CDR3 protein: CATSDTLADTQYF; CDR3 DNA: TGTGCCACCAGTGATACGCTAGCAGATACGCAGTATTTT
clone size: -; J gene: TRBJ2-2; V gene: TRBV11-2; D gene: -; CDR3 protein: CATRGHTGELFF; CDR3 DNA: TGTGCCACGCGAGGGCACACCGGGGAGCTGTTTTTT
clone size: few; J gene: TRBJ1-2; V gene: TRBV5-1; D gene: -; CDR3 protein: CASSLITANYGYTF; CDR3 DNA: TGCGCCAGCAGCTTGATCACAGCTAACTATGGCTACACCTTC
clone size: once; J gene: TRBJ2-3; V gene: TRBV5-3; D gene: TRBD1; CDR3 protein: CARSPGQGTDTQYF; CDR3 DNA: TGTGCCAGAAGCCCCGGACAGGGCACAGATACGCAGTATTTT
clone size: -; J gene: TRBJ2-4; V gene: TRBV15; D gene: -; CDR3 protein: CATSRDILSGTKENIQYF; CDR3 DNA: TGTGCCACCAGCAGAGACATTCTATCCGGGACAAAGGAAAACATTCAGTACTTC
clone size: few; J gene: TRBJ2-5; V gene: TRBV7-9; D gene: -; CDR3 protein: CASSLAQKETQYF; CDR3 DNA: TGTGCCAGCAGCTTGGCCCAGAAAGAGACCCAGTACTTC
clone size: once; J gene: TRBJ2-1; V gene: TRBV5-1; D gene: TRBD1; CDR3 protein: CASSPGQGGYNEQFF; CDR3 DNA: TGCGCCAGCAGCCCGGGACAGGGGGGATACAATGAGCAGTTCTTC
clone size: -; J gene: TRBJ1-2; V gene: TRBV4-3; D gene: -; CDR3 protein: CASSLQRGDQGGYTF; CDR3 DNA: TGCGCCAGCAGCCTCCAACGGGGGGACCAGGGGGGCTACACCTTC
clone size: -; J gene: TRBJ1-1; V gene: TRBV2; D gene: -; CDR3 protein: CASRGGVSTEAFF; CDR3 DNA: TGTGCCAGCAGAGGGGGGGTGAGCACTGAAGCTTTCTTT
clone size: -; J gene: TRBJ2-5; V gene: TRBV3-1/TRBV3-2; D gene: -; CDR3 protein: CASSQRGKTQYF; CDR3 DNA: TGTGCCAGCAGCCAGAGGGGGAAGACCCAGTACTTC
clone size: -; J gene: TRBJ2-5; V gene: TRBV11-2; D gene: -; CDR3 protein: CASSSRDTMYQETQYF; CDR3 DNA: TGTGCCAGCAGCTCTCGGGACACCATGTACCAAGAGACCCAGTACTTC
clone size: once; J gene: TRBJ2-7; V gene: TRBV12-3/TRBV12-4; D gene: -; CDR3 protein: CASSSGTPYEQYF; CDR3 DNA: TGTGCCAGCAGTTCAGGAACTCCTTACGAGCAGTACTTC
clone size: -; J gene: TRBJ2-6; V gene: TRBV19; D gene: -; CDR3 protein: CASSTGHSGANVLTF; CDR3 DNA: TGTGCCAGTAGTACAGGGCACTCTGGGGCCAACGTCCTGACTTTC
clone size: -; J gene: TRBJ1-2; V gene: TRBV6-6; D gene: TRBD1; CDR3 protein: CASSLTGTANYGYTF; CDR3 DNA: TGTGCCAGCAGCCTAACCGGGACAGCTAACTATGGCTACACCTTC
clone size: few; J gene: TRBJ1-1; V gene: TRBV5-4; D gene: -; CDR3 protein: CASSGDQGRAEAFF; CDR3 DNA: TGTGCCAGCAGCGGCGATCAGGGCAGAGCTGAAGCTTTCTTT
clone size: -; J gene: TRBJ2-2; V gene: TRBV14; D gene: TRBD1; CDR3 protein: CASSPQGAGELFF; CDR3 DNA: TGTGCCAGCAGCCCTCAGGGGGCCGGGGAGCTGTTTTTT
clone size: -; J gene: TRBJ2-1; V gene: TRBV7-2; D gene: TRBD2; CDR3 protein: CASSLVASGGIYNEQFF; CDR3 DNA: TGTGCCAGCAGCTTAGTGGCTAGCGGGGGGATCTACAATGAGCAGTTCTTC
clone size: once; J gene: TRBJ2-2; V gene: TRBV7-2; D gene: -; CDR3 protein: CASSLAEGFGELFF; CDR3 DNA: TGTGCCAGCAGCTTAGCAGAGGGTTTCGGGGAGCTGTTTTTT
clone size: -; J gene: TRBJ1-4; V gene: TRBV21-1; D gene: -; CDR3 protein: CASSTHRAIGEKLFF; CDR3 DNA: TGTGCCAGCAGCACTCACAGGGCGATAGGGGAAAAACTGTTTTTT
clone size: -; J gene: TRBJ2-5; V gene: TRBV28; D gene: -; CDR3 protein: CASRASRGETQYF; CDR3 DNA: TGTGCCAGCAGGGCCTCAAGGGGAGAGACCCAGTACTTC
clone size: -; J gene: TRBJ2-5; V gene: TRBV3-1/TRBV3-2; D gene: -; CDR3 protein: CASSQDLRASVMETQYF; CDR3 DNA: TGTGCCAGCAGCCAAGATCTTCGGGCTAGCGTTATGGAGACCCAGTACTTC
clone size: -; J gene: TRBJ2-3; V gene: TRBV29-1; D gene: TRBD1; CDR3 protein: CSVNQGVGTDTQYF; CDR3 DNA: TGCAGCGTGAATCAGGGGGTGGGCACAGATACGCAGTATTTT
clone size: -; J gene: TRBJ2-4; V gene: TRBV6-1; D gene: -; CDR3 protein: CASSEGFFTDIQYF; CDR3 DNA: TGTGCCAGCAGTGAAGGATTTTTTACGGACATTCAGTACTTC